This T cell receptor beta chain was sequenced for a study of blood T cell repertoires in COVID-19. Turning to the study itself: Researchers got acute and convalescent COVID-19 samples from the United States, Italy and Spain.

The ends lost 2 bases at V and 9 bases at J; junction bases unmatched: 8. This CDR3 has 15 amino acids. CDR1 and CDR2 (germline): KGHDR, SFDVKD. As originally analysed: Counts of nucleated cells, estimated from reference gene primer amplification, were obtained. Sequenced by immunoSEQ multiplex PCR; TCRdb stores in-frame clones only, minus some. The DNA was the basis for D and trimming; V, J and clone size are from that table. This table holds a few hundred thousand clones, roughly 86% found once. The V and J genes are TRBV24-1 and TRBJ2-1; TRBD1 aligns across 8 bases. Specimen: peripheral blood. The source of this sequence is a woman aged 25 to 39 who had recovered from COVID-19. CDR3 sequence: CATSDSGTGSGEQFF. DNA of the CDR3: TGTGCCACCAGTGATTCGGGGACAGGCTCAGGTGAGCAGTTCTTC.